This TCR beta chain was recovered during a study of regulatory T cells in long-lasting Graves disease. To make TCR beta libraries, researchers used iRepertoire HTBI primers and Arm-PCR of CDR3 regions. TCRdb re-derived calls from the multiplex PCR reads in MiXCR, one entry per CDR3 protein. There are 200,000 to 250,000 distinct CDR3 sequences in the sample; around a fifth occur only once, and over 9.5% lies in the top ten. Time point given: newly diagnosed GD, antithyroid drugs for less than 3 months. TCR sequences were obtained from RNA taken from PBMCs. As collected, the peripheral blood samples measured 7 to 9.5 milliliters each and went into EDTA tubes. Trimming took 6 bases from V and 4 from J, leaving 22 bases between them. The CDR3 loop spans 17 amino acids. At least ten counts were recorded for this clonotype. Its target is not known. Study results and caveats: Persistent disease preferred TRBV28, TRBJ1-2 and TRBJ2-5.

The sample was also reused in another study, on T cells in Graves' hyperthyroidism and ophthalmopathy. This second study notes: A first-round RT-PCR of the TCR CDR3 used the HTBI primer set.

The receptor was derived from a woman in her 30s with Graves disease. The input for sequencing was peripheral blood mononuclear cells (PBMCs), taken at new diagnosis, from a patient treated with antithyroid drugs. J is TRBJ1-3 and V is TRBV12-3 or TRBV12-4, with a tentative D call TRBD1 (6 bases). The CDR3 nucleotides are TGTGCCAGCAGCTTATCGGGACACTTACTAACAGGAAACACCATATATTTT. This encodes CASSLSGHLLTGNTIYF.